Presented here are 30 T cell receptor beta chains from one specimen sequenced in a study of blood T cell repertoires in COVID-19. TCRdb's table, derived via immunoSEQ multiplex PCR, lists solely in-frame clones and lacks some. Of 65,000 to 75,000 clones detected, roughly nine tenths appear once; the ten largest clones hold about 5%. The specimen sequenced was peripheral blood. These receptors came from a woman aged 50 to 60 with active COVID-19.

This clone was seen a handful of times. The germline gene is not matched at one end of the junction; a read error may be the cause. The V gene is TRBV6-4, the J gene TRBJ2-6, with TRBD1 as a possible D gene (5 bases). Germline values: CDR1 MRHNA, CDR2 SNTAGT. The CDR3 covers 14 residues. The CDR3 loop is CATSQGSGANVLTF. The CDR3 nucleotides read TGTGCCACCAGTCAGGGATCCGGGGCCAACGTCCTGACTTTC.

The gene calls are TRBV4-1 and TRBJ2-1, with TRBD2 matching over 10 bases. V lost 1 base and J lost 12; bases outside the gene matches: 9. This CDR3 is 15 amino acids long. In germline, CDR1 is MGHRA, CDR2 YSYEKL. The CDR3 sequence is CASSQGLAGDFRQFF. Here the CDR3 DNA reads TGCGCCAGCAGCCAAGGCCTAGCGGGAGATTTTAGGCAGTTCTTC.

This rearrangement joins TRBV30 to TRBJ2-1; no reliable D call. CDR3 length: 12 amino acids. Germline lookup yields CDR1 GTSNPN and CDR2 SVGIG (reference sequence). V gave up 3 bases and J gave up 6 bases, with 9 bases separating them. Here the CDR3 reads CAWSPSRNEQFF. CDR3 DNA: TGTGCCTGGAGCCCCTCTCGCAATGAGCAGTTCTTC.

The gene calls are TRBV5-3 and TRBJ2-5; D gene unclear. TRBV5-3 has ORF status, its function being uncertain. V was trimmed by 4 bases and J by 2 bases, leaving 3 bases between them. CDR3 length equals 11 residues. The CDR3 DNA sequence: TGTGCCAGAAGCCTTCAAGAGACCCAGTACTTC. Residues: CARSLQETQYF.

The rearrangement links TRBV6-1 to TRBJ2-7; possible D gene TRBD1, 5 bases. There are 17 residues in the CDR3. Trimming shortened V by 1 base and J by 2 bases, and 18 bases separated the two germline ends. The germline CDR1 and CDR2 sequences are MNHNS and SASEGT. In nucleotides, the CDR3 is TGTGCCAGCAGTGAAGGCTTCTGGGGCATCACTACCTACGAGCAGTACTTC. Amino acid sequence: CASSEGFWGITTYEQYF.

The V and J genes are TRBV18 and TRBJ2-7, with 8 bases that match TRBD2. The V segment lost 4 bases and the J segment 2 bases; nucleotides outside the gene matches: 7. CDR3 length: 15 amino acids. Germline CDR1 KGHSH, CDR2 LQKENI. The CDR3 reads CASSQPGLGAYEQYF. CDR3 nucleotides: TGTGCCAGCTCACAACCGGGACTAGGCGCCTACGAGCAGTACTTC.

This chain links TRBV24-1 with TRBJ2-3, with 10 bases identical to TRBD2. V was pared by 3 bases and J by 1 base, with 0 bases of the junction left unmatched. This CDR3 has 15 residues. CDR1 and CDR2 (germline): KGHDR, SFDVKD. The CDR3 spells CATSDGTSGTDTQYF. The CDR3 coding sequence is TGTGCCACCAGTGATGGGACTAGCGGCACAGATACGCAGTATTTT.

This chain uses TRBV4-2 with TRBJ2-1; 7 bases are shared with TRBD2. There are 16 residues in the CDR3. Per germline, CDR1 LGHNA and CDR2 YNFKEQ. The junction had 2 bases not matched to a gene; V was cut back by 0 bases and J by 0 bases. CDR3 sequence reads: CASSQDLAGSYNEQFF. CDR3 coding DNA: TGTGCCAGCAGCCAAGATTTAGCGGGCTCCTACAATGAGCAGTTCTTC.

This clone occurred a few times. CDR3 nucleotide sequence: TGTGCCTGGAGTGTCGGGATGCGCGGGAGGTACAATGAGCAGTTCTTC. Amino acid sequence: CAWSVGMRGRYNEQFF. This chain uses TRBV30 with TRBJ2-1; 8 bases are shared with TRBD2. The CDR3 is 16 amino acids. Per the germline V gene, CDR1 is GTSNPN and CDR2 is SVGIG (reference sequence). The V gene end was trimmed by 0 bases and the J gene end by 4 bases; junction bases not matched to a gene: 8.

The chain carries TRBV6-6 and TRBJ2-1; D perhaps matches TRBD2 (6 bases). The CDR3 runs to 13 residues. Trimming took off 4 bases at V and 3 bases at J, with 7 bases between the two ends. The germline V gene encodes CDR1 MNHNY and CDR2 SVGAGI (reference sequence). The CDR3 nucleotides read TGTGCCAGCAGTTTCGGGGGCTACAATGAGCAGTTCTTC. It codes for CASSFGGYNEQFF.

This clone was detected only once. The chain uses TRBV24-1 and TRBJ2-3; 7 bases match TRBD1. The CDR3 runs to 15 residues. With V trimmed by 3 bases and J by 4 bases, 6 bases remained unmatched. Germline lookup yields CDR1 KGHDR and CDR2 SFDVKD. CDR3 nucleotides: TGTGCCACCAGTGATCCGAGACAGGGCCCAGATACGCAGTATTTT. It specifies CATSDPRQGPDTQYF.

The rearrangement links TRBV7-2 to TRBJ2-1, with 7 bases matching TRBD1. V was clipped by 5 bases and J by 12 bases; unmatched bases: 10. The CDR3 has 13 amino acids. In germline, CDR1 is SGHTA, CDR2 FQGNSA. Written as DNA, the CDR3 is TGTGCCAGCAGCAGAACAGGGGCCCCTAGGCAGTTCTTC. As protein: CASSRTGAPRQFF.

The chain carries TRBV5-1 and TRBJ2-1, with 10 bases identical to TRBD2. Per germline, CDR1 SGHRS and CDR2 YFSETQ. V was clipped by 3 bases and J by 2 bases; unmatched bases: 11. The CDR3 spans 18 residues. CDR3 in DNA: TGCGCCAGCAGCTCCCAAAGACTAGCGGGTGCACCCTACAATGAGCAGTTCTTC. The encoded protein is CASSSQRLAGAPYNEQFF. The complete variable domain, with remaining parts taken from reference TRBV5-1 and TRBJ2-1, reads KAGVTQTPRYLIKTRGQQVTLSCSPISGHRSVSWYQQTPGQGLQFLFEYFSETQRNKGNFPGRFSGRQFSNSRSEMNVSTLELGDSALYLCASSSQRLAGAPYNEQFFGPGTRLTVL.

In this sample, this clone turned up once. The V gene is TRBV19, the J gene TRBJ2-1; no reliable D call. This CDR3 is 17 amino acids long. Germline V gene lookup returns CDR1 LNHDA and CDR2 SQIVND (reference sequence). Trimming removed 4 bases at V and 0 bases at J, with 16 bases between. This CDR3 is CASSTPKTADSYNEQFF. For the CDR3, the DNA is TGTGCCAGTAGTACCCCTAAGACTGCAGACTCCTACAATGAGCAGTTCTTC. The full variable domain, in which reference TRBV19 and TRBJ2-1 provide the parts outside the CDR3, is DGGITQSPKYLFRKEGQNVTLSCEQNLNHDAMYWYRQDPGQGLRLIYYSQIVNDFQKGDIAEGYSVSREKKESFPLTVTSAQKNPTAFYLCASSTPKTADSYNEQFFGPGTRLTVL.

The rearrangement joins TRBV6-5 to TRBJ1-1; maybe TRBD1 (6 bases). Germline-derived CDR1 and CDR2 are MNHEY and SVGAGI. V shed 2 bases and J shed 6 bases, with 13 bases lying between them. This CDR3 region has 14 residues. The CDR3 region is CASSYRNRVAEAFF. In DNA form, the CDR3 reads TGTGCCAGCAGTTACCGGAACAGGGTGGCTGAAGCTTTCTTT.

The V gene is TRBV29-1, the J gene TRBJ2-3; TRBD2 agrees at 7 bases. The V gene's germline CDR1 is SQVTM and CDR2 ANQGSEA. The V gene end was trimmed by 3 bases and the J gene end by 3 bases; junction bases not matched to a gene: 12. This CDR3 has 16 amino acids. CDR3 bases: TGCAGCGTTGATGAATCGGCGGGAGTTTTGACAGATACGCAGTATTTT. Translated: CSVDESAGVLTDTQYF.

The chain uses TRBV6-4 and TRBJ2-5; 9 bases agree with TRBD1. Germline CDR1 is MRHNA and CDR2 is SNTAGT. The CDR3 loop spans 16 amino acids. Germline trimming cut 5 bases from V and 2 bases from J; bases unmatched to any gene: 9. CDR3 loop: CASSSQPGQGQETQYF. DNA of the CDR3: TGTGCCAGCAGTTCACAACCGGGACAGGGACAAGAGACCCAGTACTTC.

The chain joins TRBV27 to TRBJ2-4; 7 nucleotides agree with TRBD2. Germline values: CDR1 MNHEY, CDR2 SMNVEV (reference sequence). The ends lost 5 bases at V and 8 bases at J; junction bases unmatched: 12. This CDR3 has 15 residues. For the CDR3, the DNA is TGTGCCAGCAGTGCAGCAATCGGACTAGTGGACATTCAGTACTTC. Amino acid sequence: CASSAAIGLVDIQYF.

The chain uses TRBV19 and TRBJ2-3; a possible D gene is TRBD1 (5 bases). CDR1 is LNHDA and CDR2 is SQIVND in the germline V gene (reference sequence). The CDR3 contains 16 residues. Trimming removed 5 bases from V and 0 bases from J, with 15 bases in between. The CDR3 reads CASSPRQSLSTDTQYF. CDR3 in DNA: TGTGCCAGTAGTCCCCGACAGTCCCTCAGCACAGATACGCAGTATTTT. Supplemented by reference TRBV19 and TRBJ2-3, the full variable domain reads DGGITQSPKYLFRKEGQNVTLSCEQNLNHDAMYWYRQDPGQGLRLIYYSQIVNDFQKGDIAEGYSVSREKKESFPLTVTSAQKNPTAFYLCASSPRQSLSTDTQYFGPGTRLTVL.

The chain uses TRBV18 and TRBJ1-5; the match to TRBD1 covers 10 bases. V trimming: 3 bases; J trimming: 5 bases; junction bases outside the gene matches: 4. The CDR3 is 15 amino acids. Germline lookup yields CDR1 KGHSH and CDR2 LQKENI. The DNA of the CDR3 is TGTGCCAGCTCACCCACCGGGACAGGGGATCAGCCCCAGCATTTT. This encodes CASSPTGTGDQPQHF.

The genes are TRBV2 and TRBJ2-1; a weak D match, TRBD2 (5 bases). Trimming removed 1 base from V and 5 bases from J, with 12 bases in between. Germline V lookup: CDR1 SNHLY, CDR2 FYNNEI. This CDR3 comprises 15 residues. DNA of the CDR3: TGTGCCAGCAGTGAAGGGTGGGAGTGGAACAATGAGCAGTTCTTC. Protein product: CASSEGWEWNNEQFF.

J is TRBJ2-1 and V is TRBV27, with 9 bases identical to TRBD2. V lost 4 bases and J lost 0; bases outside the gene matches: 1. Germline V CDR1 and CDR2: MNHEY, SMNVEV (reference sequence). There are 15 residues in the CDR3. The CDR3 nucleotides read TGTGCCAGCAGTTCTAGCGGGAACTCCTACAATGAGCAGTTCTTC. This codes for CASSSSGNSYNEQFF.

V and J are TRBV5-5 and TRBJ2-2; TRBD1 matches at 9 bases. The V gene's germline CDR1 is SGHKS and CDR2 YYEKEE (reference sequence). With V trimmed by 5 bases and J by 4 bases, 9 bases remained unmatched. This CDR3 contains 16 residues. This CDR3 reads CASSSQQGAGTGELFF. The CDR3 DNA reads as TGTGCCAGCAGTTCGCAACAGGGGGCGGGCACCGGGGAGCTGTTTTTT.

The chain combines TRBV9 with TRBJ1-2; D is unclear. Germline loops: CDR1 SGDLS, CDR2 YYNGEE. V shed 2 bases and J shed 4 bases, with 15 bases lying between them. The CDR3 loop spans 15 amino acids. The DNA for the CDR3 is TGTGCCAGCAGCGTTGAGTCCGGGGTTAGCTATGGCTACACCTTC. The encoded protein is CASSVESGVSYGYTF.

This chain connects TRBV10-3 to TRBJ1-1; D is uncertain. Trimming left V 0 bases short and J 0 bases short, with 8 bases between. The CDR3 spans 15 residues. Germline values: CDR1 ENHRY, CDR2 SYGVKD. CDR3: CAISESEVLNTEAFF. In DNA form, the CDR3 reads TGTGCCATCAGTGAGTCGGAGGTCCTGAACACTGAAGCTTTCTTT.

CDR3 sequence: CASSTGDEQYF. The CDR3 DNA sequence: TGTGCCAGTAGTACCGGGGACGAGCAGTACTTC. The chain links TRBV19 to TRBJ2-7; D might be TRBD2 (5 bases). Germline CDR1 and CDR2: LNHDA and SQIVND (reference sequence). Trimming pared 4 bases from V and 5 bases from J, leaving 6 bases between. The CDR3 is made up of 11 amino acids.

This clone was detected only once. This chain links TRBV19 with TRBJ2-3, with a weak D call TRBD1 (6 bases). Germline CDR1 and CDR2: LNHDA and SQIVND (reference sequence). This CDR3 comprises 14 residues. Trimming took off 4 bases at V and 6 bases at J, with 14 bases between the two ends. This chain's CDR3 is CASSTGTPWDTQYF. The CDR3 nucleotides are TGTGCCAGTAGTACCGGGACACCCTGGGATACGCAGTATTTT.

V usage is TRBV30 and J usage is TRBJ2-2; 10 nucleotides match TRBD2. The CDR3 contains 17 residues. J was trimmed by 5 bases and V by 4 bases; bases with no gene match: 13. From germline, CDR1 is GTSNPN and CDR2 SVGIG (reference sequence). Written as DNA, the CDR3 is TGTGCCTGGACTCCGACTAGCGGGCTCCCTGGGACCGGGGAGCTGTTTTTT. This codes for CAWTPTSGLPGTGELFF.

This chain connects TRBV21-1 to TRBJ2-1; TRBD1 reflects the table's D call only, with no check against the DNA. TRBV21-1 is a pseudogene segment. The CDR3 contains 19 residues. CDR3 protein: CASSISGTGAPLLRNEQFF. The DNA for the CDR3 is TGTGCCAGCAGCATATCCGGGACAGGGGCTCCACTGCTTAGGAATGAGCAGTTCTTC.

The chain uses TRBV7-9 and TRBJ1-2; 7 positions match TRBD1. The ends lost 1 base at V and 0 bases at J; junction bases unmatched: 11. The CDR3 sequence is 18 residues long. The germline gives CDR1 SEHNR, CDR2 FQNEAQ (reference sequence). The CDR3 coding sequence is TGTGCCAGCAGCTTAGGCCGGGACAGAGGCCCCGCTAACTATGGCTACACCTTC. Translated: CASSLGRDRGPANYGYTF.